This TCR beta chain comes out of a study of beta chain features in type 1 diabetes (dated by TCRdb to 2016 to 2019). Broadly, across the study: Mean age, gender distribution, total cell number and subset yield did not differ between patients and healthy donors. A total of roughly 100 million sorted cells were examined across all samples, and a strong correlation was observed between cell number per subset and RNA yield. The study compared TCRB repertoires of sorted circulating CD4+ T cell subsets between recently diagnosed type 1 diabetes patients and matched healthy donors. Regulatory and stem cell-like memory subsets were obtained from only 8 patients and roughly eight healthy donors, while naive and central memory subsets were obtained from all 30 or so donors.

Each donor gave one peripheral blood draw, approximately 120 mL on average, collected into heparinised tubes. Using a panel that included CD45RO, CCR7, CD25, CD127, CD95 and CD27, naive, central memory, regulatory and stem cell-like memory CD4+ T cells were sorted on a BD FACSAria II. A purity above 95% was achieved for all sorted populations. PBMCs were isolated immediately by Lymphoprep density gradient centrifugation and stained directly without culture. To minimize batch effects, samples were stained and sorted in pairs, one healthy donor with one patient per experiment. All of the isolated RNA was reverse transcribed with the High Capacity cDNA Reverse Transcription Kit, so expressed TCRB transcripts were sequenced. Deep immunoSEQ sequencing was performed on naive, central memory and regulatory T cell samples, with an average of roughly 3.5 million total reads per sample. Sorted cells were lysed in RLT buffer, and RNA was extracted using DNase-treated RNeasy Micro or Mini kits according to cell number. To prevent cross-contamination, every cell subset was processed on its own, while patient and healthy donor samples were processed together. Using the immunoSEQ multiplex PCR, TCRB sequences were amplified from cDNA into 87-bp fragments spanning the CDR3 region. Sequencing of the amplicons was performed on the Illumina HiSeq platform. Concerning the study's data processing: Synthetic template baselines were used to correct PCR bias computationally, reads within Hamming distance 2 were collapsed, and singletons that could not be merged were discarded. By aligning reads against IMGT, V, D and J genes, CDR3 length, and insertions or deletions at six rearrangement sites were assigned. Clonotype counts were normalized to sorted cell number within each subset before computing true diversity and Gini coefficients with the tcR R package. Repertoire sharing was quantified using the overlap coefficient calculated on TCRB nucleotide sequences. The immuneACCESS repertoire file appears here via TCRdb, limited to in-frame rearrangements. These files lack a portion of the clones; in checked studies, under half of the deficit traces to unresolved V genes, and the cause of the others is not known. The V and J calls and the clone size are those of that table, but D and trimming were determined from the DNA. In all, the sample holds approximately 43,000 clones, and approximately 62% of those were seen once. The ten biggest clones cover roughly 1.7% of the sample.

Remarks on this clone: Its antigen is not yet known. No much larger clonotype is one base removed from it; base qualities were not supplied.

Study-wide conclusions, independent of this receptor: A moderate but significant shortening of TCRB CDR3 length was observed in type 1 diabetes patients in all four CD4+ subsets. PCR may preferentially amplify shorter templates, but because patient and control samples were amplified and corrected together, any resulting skew would affect both groups equally. Because cDNA was sequenced instead of genomic DNA, highly expressing activated cells could be over-represented, though the groups showed no difference in activation or CD3 levels. At VDJ recombination sites, patients with type 1 diabetes made fewer insertions and deleted more nucleotides, a pattern implying thymic rearrangement abnormalities. Naive, central memory and regulatory TCRB repertoires appeared to be more alike among patients than among healthy donors. Only small numbers of individuals were included in the HLA sub-analyses, which left unresolved whether HLA type had any influence on TCRB rearrangement.

The material sequenced was Tregs from blood. The sample's cell subset or site label, decoded: regulatory CD4+ T cells. The sequence derives from a man aged 25-45 years with type 1 diabetes. Some clones in this sample may be carry-over from other donors' samples.

The DNA sequence is as follows: TGTGCCAGCTCACCACCGGGCATAGGAAACACCATATATTTT. Its translation reads: CASSPPGIGNTIYF. The rearranged segments are TRBV18 and TRBJ1-3; the D gene is unclear. Measured from the cysteine to the phenylalanine, the CDR3 is 14 residues long. The kept DNA is CDR3 alone, 42 bases in frame from the first base. Sequences KGHSH (CDR1) and LQKENI (CDR2) are obtained from the germline V gene. V and J lose 0 bases and 4 bases, and a span of 7 bases separates them. With the rest looked up from the reference TRBV18 and TRBJ1-3 genes rather than sequenced, the full variable domain is NAGVMQNPRHLVRRRGQEARLRCSPMKGHSHVYWYRQLPEEGLKFMVYLQKENIIDESGMPKERFSAEFPKEGPSILRIQQVVRGDSAAYFCASSPPGIGNTIYFGEGSWLTVV.